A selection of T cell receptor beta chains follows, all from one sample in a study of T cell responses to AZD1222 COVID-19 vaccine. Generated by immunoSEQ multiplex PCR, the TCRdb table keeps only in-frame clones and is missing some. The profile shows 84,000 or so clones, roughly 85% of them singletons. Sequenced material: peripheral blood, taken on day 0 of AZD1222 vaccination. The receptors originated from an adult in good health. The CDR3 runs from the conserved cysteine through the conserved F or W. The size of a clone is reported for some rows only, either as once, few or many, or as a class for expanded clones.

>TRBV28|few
CASSRPRQGKETQYF
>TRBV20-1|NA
CSASNPEAYSNQPQHF
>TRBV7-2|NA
CASSRSGTRGKETQYF
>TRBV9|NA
CASTKGASGSYEQYF
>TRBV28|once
CASTRVDGQAEAFF
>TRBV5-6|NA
CASTFPDGPGSDEQYF
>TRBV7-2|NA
CASSQDRAYGYTF
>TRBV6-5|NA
CASRADRGRWDGYTF
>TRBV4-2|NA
CASSQDIMRTVNTEAFF
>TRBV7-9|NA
CASSLRGGRDREQFF
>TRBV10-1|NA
CASLGEDRDKGPCEQYF
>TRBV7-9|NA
CASSPRSGREEKLFF
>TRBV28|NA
CASRSRDSRNEKLFF
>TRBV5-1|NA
CASSPALAGGPDEQYF
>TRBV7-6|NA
CASSLDRDYGYTF
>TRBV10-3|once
CAIRGTGQETQYF
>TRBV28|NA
CASSSSGSYNEQFF